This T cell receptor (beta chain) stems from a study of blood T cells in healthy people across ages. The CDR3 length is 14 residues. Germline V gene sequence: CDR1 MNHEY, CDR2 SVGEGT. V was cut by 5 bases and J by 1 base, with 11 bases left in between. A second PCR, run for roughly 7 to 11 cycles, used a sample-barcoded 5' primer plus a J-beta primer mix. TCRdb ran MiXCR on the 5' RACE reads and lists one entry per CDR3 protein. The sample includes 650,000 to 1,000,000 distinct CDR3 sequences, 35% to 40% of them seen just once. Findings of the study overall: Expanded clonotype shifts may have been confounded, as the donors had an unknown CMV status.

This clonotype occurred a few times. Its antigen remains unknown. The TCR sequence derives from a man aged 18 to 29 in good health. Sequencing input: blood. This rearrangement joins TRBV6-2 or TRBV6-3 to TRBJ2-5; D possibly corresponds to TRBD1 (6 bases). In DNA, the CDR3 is TGTGCCAGCAGTCGAGGGACAAGCCAAGAGACCCAGTACTTC. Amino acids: CASSRGTSQETQYF.